The 17 T cell receptor beta chains listed next were all sequenced from one sample in a study of blood T cell repertoires in COVID-19. The repertoire was sequenced with immunoSEQ multiplex PCR; TCRdb's copy has only in-frame clones and lacks some. Of approximately 150,000 clones listed, 70% to 90% are singletons. The sample taken for sequencing was PBMCs or T cells enriched from blood (not recorded which). Receptors originate from a man aged 35-49 years who had recovered from COVID-19.

The chain employs TRBV5-5 and TRBJ1-1; D uncertain. Trimming cost V 1 base and J 1 base, with 11 bases left between them. Germline V CDR1 and CDR2: SGHKS, YYEKEE (reference sequence). The CDR3 sequence is 15 residues long. This CDR3 reads CASSLSPATNTEAFF. The CDR3 DNA follows: TGTGCCAGCAGCTTGTCTCCAGCGACGAACACTGAAGCTTTCTTT.

The sample holds many counts of this clone. The rearrangement links TRBV7-3 to TRBJ2-2; D is perhaps TRBD1 (5 bases). CDR1 SGHTA and CDR2 FQGTGA come from the germline V gene. V gave up 2 bases and J gave up 5 bases, with 12 bases separating them. This CDR3 spans 15 amino acids. This CDR3 is CASSLGQGGTGELFF. CDR3 sequence (DNA): TGTGCCAGCAGCTTAGGCCAGGGTGGGACCGGGGAGCTGTTTTTT.

This clone was seen once. V gene TRBV9 combines with J gene TRBJ1-1; TRBD1 might be the D (6 bases). V lost 4 bases, J lost 8 bases, and 18 bases lay in between. Per the germline V gene, CDR1 is SGDLS and CDR2 is YYNGEE. The CDR3 is 14 amino acids. CDR3 DNA sequence: TGTGCCAGCAGCCCCAGGGGCCACGTCCTCGAAGCTTTCTTT. It translates to CASSPRGHVLEAFF.

J is TRBJ1-2 and V is TRBV27; D is possibly TRBD1 (5 bases). This CDR3 has 11 residues. The germline V gene has CDR1 MNHEY and CDR2 SMNVEV (reference sequence). Trimming removed 6 bases at V and 10 bases at J, with 12 bases between. The CDR3, as DNA: TGTGCCAGCAGGCGTCAGGGAAACTACACCTTC. It yields the protein CASRRQGNYTF.

Comments on this clone: Other DNA sequences from this sample encode an identical CDR3 as well. CDR3 amino acids: CASSFGQGYGYTF. The DNA for the CDR3 is TGTGCCAGCAGTTTCGGACAGGGCTATGGCTACACCTTC. The V call is TRBV27, the J call TRBJ1-2; 8 positions agree with TRBD1. V lost 3 bases to trimming and J lost 4 bases; unmatched junction nucleotides: 1. Germline CDR1 MNHEY, CDR2 SMNVEV (reference sequence). The CDR3 loop spans 13 amino acids.

The rearrangement uses TRBV30 and TRBJ1-6; the D gene is possibly TRBD1 (5 bases). The CDR3 length is 15 residues. CDR1 and CDR2 from the germline V gene are GTSNPN and SVGIG (reference sequence). Trimming took off 0 bases at V and 10 bases at J, with 16 bases between the two ends. DNA of the CDR3: TGTGCCTGGAGTGTAATCCTGGGGGGAGACTCACCCCTCCACTTT. Translating it yields CAWSVILGGDSPLHF.

This chain connects TRBV3-1 (or the pseudogene TRBV3-2) to TRBJ1-6, with no clear D. CDR1 and CDR2 (germline): LGHDT, YNNKEL (reference sequence). V dropped 0 bases and J dropped 7 bases, with 10 bases sitting between them. The CDR3 is made up of 15 amino acids. The CDR3 nucleotides read TGTGCCAGCAGCCAAGATAGAGGGCTCAATTCACCCCTCCACTTT. Translating it yields CASSQDRGLNSPLHF.

This sequence joins TRBV2 and TRBJ2-7; D is perhaps TRBD1 (5 bases). V gave up 6 bases and J gave up 2 bases, with 14 bases separating them. The CDR3 spans 14 residues. CDR1 and CDR2 (germline): SNHLY, FYNNEI. Here the CDR3 reads CASRSRQSAYEQYF. CDR3 sequence (DNA): TGTGCCAGCAGATCACGACAGAGTGCCTACGAGCAGTACTTC.

This chain links TRBV9 with TRBJ2-1; TRBD1 matches at 9 bases. The ends lost 2 bases at V and 4 bases at J; junction bases unmatched: 4. The CDR3 contains 15 residues. Germline assignment: CDR1 SGDLS and CDR2 YYNGEE. The CDR3 is CASSVTGGAYNEQFF. The CDR3, as DNA: TGTGCCAGCAGCGTTACAGGGGGCGCTTACAATGAGCAGTTCTTC.

This chain links TRBV5-1 with TRBJ2-2; 10 nucleotides match TRBD1. In germline, CDR1 is SGHRS, CDR2 YFSETQ. Trimming took 5 bases from V and 6 from J; bases not matched to a gene: 4. This CDR3 has 14 amino acids. CDR3 coding DNA: TGCGCCAGCAGGGCGACAGGGGGCTCCGGGGAGCTGTTTTTT. Its translation: CASRATGGSGELFF.

The rearrangement joins TRBV19 to TRBJ1-1, with no clear D. Trimming cost V 3 bases and J 4 bases, with 18 bases left between them. The germline gives CDR1 LNHDA, CDR2 SQIVND (reference sequence). The CDR3 extends over 16 amino acids. CDR3 nucleotides: TGTGCCAGTAGTATCCCCCCGGGAGGGCGGGGCACTGAAGCTTTCTTT. It is translated as CASSIPPGGRGTEAFF.

The chain has TRBV6-5 and TRBJ1-2; D might be TRBD1 (6 bases). This CDR3 has 14 residues. CDR1 and CDR2 from the germline V gene are MNHEY and SVGAGI. The V end was cut by 6 bases, the J end by 0 bases, with 11 bases between. CDR3 DNA sequence: TGTGCCAGCAGCGGACAGTATGCTAACTATGGCTACACCTTC. Amino acids: CASSGQYANYGYTF.

V usage is TRBV5-6 and J usage is TRBJ1-2; TRBD1 matches 7 bases. Germline-derived CDR1 and CDR2 are SGHDT and YYEEEE. The CDR3 is 17 amino acids. The junction had 20 bases not matched to a gene; V was cut back by 4 bases and J by 8 bases. The CDR3 is CASSHPLKGATIGGYTF. Here the CDR3 DNA reads TGTGCCAGCAGCCATCCTCTGAAGGGGGCGACGATCGGAGGCTACACCTTC.

The CDR3 nucleotides read TGTGCCTGGAGGCAGGGGACCACAGATACGCAGTATTTT. Its translation: CAWRQGTTDTQYF. J is TRBJ2-3 and V is TRBV30, with D perhaps matching TRBD1 (6 bases). The CDR3 loop spans 13 amino acids. Trimming cost V 3 bases and J 2 bases, with 9 bases left between them. Germline CDR1 reads GTSNPN; CDR2 reads SVGIG (reference sequence).

The gene calls are TRBV9 and TRBJ1-1; D is perhaps TRBD1 (6 bases). Germline values: CDR1 SGDLS, CDR2 YYNGEE. With 3 bases removed from V and 0 bases from J, the gap between germline ends came to 15 bases. This CDR3 has 16 amino acids. The CDR3 region is CASSARQAYMNTEAFF. CDR3 bases: TGTGCCAGCAGCGCTAGACAGGCATACATGAACACTGAAGCTTTCTTT.

V and J are TRBV6-5 and TRBJ1-5; a weak D match, TRBD1 (6 bases). V lost 6 bases and J lost 7, with 13 bases in between. CDR3 length: 13 residues. Germline lookup yields CDR1 MNHEY and CDR2 SVGAGI. The CDR3 reads CASSTGLEQPQHF. The CDR3 DNA follows: TGTGCCAGCAGCACAGGGTTGGAGCAGCCCCAGCATTTT.

In its sample, this clone was seen once. The CDR3 DNA reads as TGCGCCAGCAGCTTGGAAGGGGTCAATCAGCCCCAGCATTTT. Protein product: CASSLEGVNQPQHF. This chain links TRBV5-1 with TRBJ1-5, with TRBD1 as a possible D gene (5 bases). Germline CDR1 SGHRS, CDR2 YFSETQ. CDR3 length: 14 amino acids. V lost 0 bases to trimming and J lost 3 bases, with 7 bases between them.